This TCR beta chain comes out of a study of T cells in Graves' hyperthyroidism and ophthalmopathy. About the research overall: Blood from the periphery was taken at initial diagnosis, before any treatment.

This clonotype occurred a few times. Graves' hyperthyroidism without ophthalmopathy progression within 18 months was termed stable. Trimming pared 4 bases from V and 0 bases from J, leaving 19 bases between. CDR1 and CDR2 from the germline V gene are SGHAT and FQNNGV. This CDR3 spans 18 amino acids. RNA transcripts yielded amplified TCR beta CDR3 regions. Carried out on the TCR CDR3, a first-round RT-PCR used the HTBI primer set. TCRdb reanalysed the multiplex PCR reads using MiXCR and keeps one entry per CDR3 protein. Among about 560,000 distinct CDR3 sequences listed, about a sixth were seen once. The sequence was collected from a woman aged 18-29 years with Graves' hyperthyroidism. The V gene is TRBV11-2, the J gene TRBJ1-5; D possibly corresponds to TRBD1 (5 bases). Sequencing was done on a sample of blood. CDR3 amino acids: CASSSSRLGGISNQPQHF. In DNA, the CDR3 is TGTGCCAGCAGCTCCTCCCGGTTGGGGGGGATTAGCAATCAGCCCCAGCATTTT.